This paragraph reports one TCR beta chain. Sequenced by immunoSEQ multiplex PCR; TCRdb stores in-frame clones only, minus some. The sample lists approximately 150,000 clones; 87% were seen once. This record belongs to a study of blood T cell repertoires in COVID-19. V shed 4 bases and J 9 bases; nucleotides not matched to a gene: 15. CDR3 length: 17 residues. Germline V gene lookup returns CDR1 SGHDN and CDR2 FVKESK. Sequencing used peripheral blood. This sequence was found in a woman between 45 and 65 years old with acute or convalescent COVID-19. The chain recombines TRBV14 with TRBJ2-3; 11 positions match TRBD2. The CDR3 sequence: CASSPRGTSGFRRTQYF. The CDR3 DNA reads TGTGCCAGCAGCCCGAGGGGGACTAGCGGCTTTCGAAGGACGCAGTATTTT.